This TCR beta chain was found in a study of early T cells in non-severe SARS-CoV-2 infection. MiXCR, run by TCRdb on the 5' RACE reads, gives a single entry per CDR3 protein. The table lists 100,000 to 140,000 distinct CDR3 sequences, around 10% of them singletons. V dropped 1 base and J dropped 9 bases, with 9 bases sitting between them. Germline CDR1 DFQATT, CDR2 SNEGSKA (reference sequence). This CDR3 contains 12 residues. The V call is TRBV20-1, the J call TRBJ2-2; D is uncertain. What was sequenced was whole blood. The source of this sequence is an adult who was a healthcare worker with PCR-confirmed SARS-CoV-2 infection or an uninfected control (not recorded which). The CDR3 nucleotides read TGCAGTGCTAGAGCCCCCGGCAGGGAGCTGTTTTTT. Protein sequence: CSARAPGRELFF.